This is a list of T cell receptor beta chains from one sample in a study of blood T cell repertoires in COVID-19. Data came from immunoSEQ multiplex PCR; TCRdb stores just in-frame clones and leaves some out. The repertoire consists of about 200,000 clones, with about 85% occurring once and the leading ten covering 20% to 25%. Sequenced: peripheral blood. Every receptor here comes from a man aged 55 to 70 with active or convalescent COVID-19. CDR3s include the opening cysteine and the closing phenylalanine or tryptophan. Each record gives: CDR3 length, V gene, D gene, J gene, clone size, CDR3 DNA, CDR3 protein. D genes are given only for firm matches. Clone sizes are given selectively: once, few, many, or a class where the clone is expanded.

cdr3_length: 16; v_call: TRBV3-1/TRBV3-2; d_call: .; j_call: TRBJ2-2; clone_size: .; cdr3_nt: TGTGCCAGCAGCCGCAATGGACAATACAACACCGGGGAGCTGTTTTTT; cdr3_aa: CASSRNGQYNTGELFF
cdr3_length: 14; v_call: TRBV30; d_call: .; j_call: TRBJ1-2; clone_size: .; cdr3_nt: TGTGCCTGGATAATCAGGGGAAACAACTATGGCTACACCTTC; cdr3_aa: CAWIIRGNNYGYTF
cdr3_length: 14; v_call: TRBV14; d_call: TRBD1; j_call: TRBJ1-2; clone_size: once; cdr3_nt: TGTGCCAGCAGCCACCTTACAGGGGGCAGGGGCTACACCTTC; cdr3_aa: CASSHLTGGRGYTF
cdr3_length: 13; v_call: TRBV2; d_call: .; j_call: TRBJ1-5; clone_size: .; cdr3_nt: TGTGCCAGCAGCGCCGACAGTAATCAGCCCCAGCATTTT; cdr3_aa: CASSADSNQPQHF
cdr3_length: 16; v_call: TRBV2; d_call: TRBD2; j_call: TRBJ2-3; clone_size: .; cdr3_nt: TGTGCCAGCCTAGCGGGGGGGAGTTTTAGCACAGATACGCAGTATTTT; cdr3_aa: CASLAGGSFSTDTQYF
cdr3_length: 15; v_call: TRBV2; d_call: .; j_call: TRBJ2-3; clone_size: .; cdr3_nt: TGTGCCAGCAGTGTAGGTCCCCCGGGGACAGATACGCAGTATTTT; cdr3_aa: CASSVGPPGTDTQYF
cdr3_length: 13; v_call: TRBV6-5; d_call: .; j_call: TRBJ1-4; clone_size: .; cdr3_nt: TGTGCCAGCAGTCCGGTCAGGTTGGAAAAACTGTTTTTT; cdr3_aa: CASSPVRLEKLFF
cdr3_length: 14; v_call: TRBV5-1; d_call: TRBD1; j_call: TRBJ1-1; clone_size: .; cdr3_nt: TGCGCCAGCAGCATCGGGACAGGGAGGGCTGAAGCTTTCTTT; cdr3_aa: CASSIGTGRAEAFF
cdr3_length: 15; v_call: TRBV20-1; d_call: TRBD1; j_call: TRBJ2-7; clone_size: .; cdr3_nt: TGCAGTGCCAGTAACCCGGGACAGGGGGGTAACGAGCAGTACTTC; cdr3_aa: CSASNPGQGGNEQYF
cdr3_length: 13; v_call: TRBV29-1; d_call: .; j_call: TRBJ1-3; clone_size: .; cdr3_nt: TGCAGCGTGGTACAGGGCTCTGGAAACACCATATATTTT; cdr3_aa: CSVVQGSGNTIYF
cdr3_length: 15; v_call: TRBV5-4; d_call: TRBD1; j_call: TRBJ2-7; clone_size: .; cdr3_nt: TGTGCCAGCAGCAGCGGACAGGGGAGGCAAAACGAGCAGTACTTC; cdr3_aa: CASSSGQGRQNEQYF
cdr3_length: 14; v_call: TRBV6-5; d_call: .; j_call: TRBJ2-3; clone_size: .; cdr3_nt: TGTGCCAGCAGTTACGGCAGGATCACAGATACGCAGTATTTT; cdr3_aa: CASSYGRITDTQYF
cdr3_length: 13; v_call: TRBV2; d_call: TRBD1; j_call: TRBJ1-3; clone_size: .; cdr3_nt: TGTGCCAGCAGCGGACAGGGTGGAAACACCATATATTTT; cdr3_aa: CASSGQGGNTIYF
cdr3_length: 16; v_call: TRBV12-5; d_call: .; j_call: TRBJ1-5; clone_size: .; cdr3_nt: TGTGCTAGTGGTTTGGGCTACAGGGATAGCAATCAGCCCCAGCATTTT; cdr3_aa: CASGLGYRDSNQPQHF
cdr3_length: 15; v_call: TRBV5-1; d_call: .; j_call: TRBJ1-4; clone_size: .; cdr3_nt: TGCGCCAGCAGCTCACCGGACGGGAGTAATGAAAAACTGTTTTTT; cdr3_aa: CASSSPDGSNEKLFF
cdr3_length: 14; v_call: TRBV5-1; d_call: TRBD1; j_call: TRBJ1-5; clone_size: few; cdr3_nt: TGCGCCAGCAGCTCAGGGGGAATTAATCAGCCCCAGCATTTT; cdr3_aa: CASSSGGINQPQHF
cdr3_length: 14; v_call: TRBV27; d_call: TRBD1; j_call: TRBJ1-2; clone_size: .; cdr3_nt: TGTGCCAGCAGTTCCGACCTCAGGGGGCATGGCTACACCTTC; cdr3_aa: CASSSDLRGHGYTF
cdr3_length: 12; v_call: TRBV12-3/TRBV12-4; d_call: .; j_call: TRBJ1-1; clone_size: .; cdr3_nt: TGTGCCAGCAGTCACATGAACACTGAAGCTTTCTTT; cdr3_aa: CASSHMNTEAFF
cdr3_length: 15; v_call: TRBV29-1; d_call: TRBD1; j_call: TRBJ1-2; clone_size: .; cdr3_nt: TGCAGCGTTCGTGGCCGGACAGGGCCTTTGGGTGGCTACACCTTC; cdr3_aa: CSVRGRTGPLGGYTF
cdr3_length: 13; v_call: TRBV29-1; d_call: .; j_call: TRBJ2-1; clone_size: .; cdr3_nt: TGCAGCGCCTCCACGAGCTCCTACAATGAGCAGTTCTTC; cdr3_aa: CSASTSSYNEQFF
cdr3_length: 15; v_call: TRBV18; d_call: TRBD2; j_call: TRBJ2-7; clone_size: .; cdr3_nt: TGTGCCAGCTCACCGACTAGCGGGGGGGCCTACGAGCAGTACTTC; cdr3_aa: CASSPTSGGAYEQYF
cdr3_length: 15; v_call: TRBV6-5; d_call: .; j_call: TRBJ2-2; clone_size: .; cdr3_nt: TGTGCCAGCAGGGCCGGGGTCTCGGACACCGGGGAGCTGTTTTTT; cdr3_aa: CASRAGVSDTGELFF
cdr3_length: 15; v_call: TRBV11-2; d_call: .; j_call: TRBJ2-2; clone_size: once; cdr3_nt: TGTGCCAGCAGCTTAGTGGGACAGAACACCGGGGAGCTGTTTTTT; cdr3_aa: CASSLVGQNTGELFF
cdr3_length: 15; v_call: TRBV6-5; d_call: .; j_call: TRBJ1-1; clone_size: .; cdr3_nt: TGTGCCAGCAGTACCCGACAGAGACGGGACACTGAAGCTTTCTTT; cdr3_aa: CASSTRQRRDTEAFF
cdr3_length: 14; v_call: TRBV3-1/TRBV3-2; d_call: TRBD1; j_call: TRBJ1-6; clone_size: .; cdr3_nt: TGTGCCAGCAGCCAAGGACAGGGTTATTCACCCCTCCACTTT; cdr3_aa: CASSQGQGYSPLHF
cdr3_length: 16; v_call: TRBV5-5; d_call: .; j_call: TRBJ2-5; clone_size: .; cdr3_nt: TGTGCCAGCAGTCTCAACAGGGATACGTACCAAGAGACCCAGTACTTC; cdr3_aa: CASSLNRDTYQETQYF
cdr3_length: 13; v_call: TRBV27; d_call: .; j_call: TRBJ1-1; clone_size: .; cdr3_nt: TGTGCCAGCAGTTTCCTCCAGGGGTTCGGAGCTTTCTTT; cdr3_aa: CASSFLQGFGAFF
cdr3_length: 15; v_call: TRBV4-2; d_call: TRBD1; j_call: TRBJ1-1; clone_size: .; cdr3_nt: TGTGCCAGCAGCCATATACAGGGGGAGGACACTGAAGCTTTCTTT; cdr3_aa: CASSHIQGEDTEAFF
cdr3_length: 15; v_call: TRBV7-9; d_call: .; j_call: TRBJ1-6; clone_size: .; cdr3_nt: TGTGCCAGCAGCCCCTGGACACAACTGAATTCACCCCTCCACTTT; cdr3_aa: CASSPWTQLNSPLHF
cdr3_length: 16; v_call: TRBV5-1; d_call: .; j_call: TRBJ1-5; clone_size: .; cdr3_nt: TGCGCCAGCAGCTTGGGATCTGATGGGCTGAATCAGCCCCAGCATTTT; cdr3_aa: CASSLGSDGLNQPQHF
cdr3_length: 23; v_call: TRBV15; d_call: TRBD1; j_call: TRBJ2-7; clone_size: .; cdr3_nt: TGTGCCACCAGCAGAGATGCAGGTTTGGGGACAGGGGGCTCCCATTCCCGCTCCTACGAGCAGTACTTC; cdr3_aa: CATSRDAGLGTGGSHSRSYEQYF
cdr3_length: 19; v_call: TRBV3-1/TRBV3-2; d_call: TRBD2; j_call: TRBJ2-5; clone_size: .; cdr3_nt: TGTGCCAGCAGCCAAGAATATGAGACTCGAAGGACTAGCACAGAGACCCAGTACTTC; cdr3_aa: CASSQEYETRRTSTETQYF